A single sample gave rise to the 9 T cell receptor beta chains below, sequenced in a study of cytomegalovirus exposure and HLA in healthy donors. Primers: 60 Vbeta forward and 13 Jbeta reverse. Repertoires were generated with immunoSEQ multiplex PCR, while TCRdb's copy carries only in-frame clones and drops some. The table lists around 44,000 clones. Material for sequencing was PBMCs. The receptor source for this set is a male donor in good health and CMV-seropositive.

The chain has TRBV5-1 and TRBJ2-7; a possible D gene is TRBD1 (6 bases). CDR3 length: 18 amino acids. CDR1 and CDR2 (germline): SGHRS, YFSETQ. Trimming cost V 5 bases and J 2 bases, with 26 bases left between them. Here the CDR3 reads CASRGDGGPTGIAYEQYF. The DNA of the CDR3 is TGCGCCAGCAGAGGGGATGGGGGACCCACAGGGATCGCCTACGAGCAGTACTTC.

This chain connects TRBV27 to TRBJ1-6; possibly TRBD1 for D (6 bases). V was trimmed by 2 bases and J by 7 bases, leaving 9 bases between them. The germline CDR1 and CDR2 sequences are MNHEY and SMNVEV (reference sequence). The CDR3 is 14 residues long. DNA of the CDR3: TGTGCCAGCAGTTTAAGCCAGGGGAATTCACCCCTCCACTTT. This translates into CASSLSQGNSPLHF.

The CDR3 loop reads CAWSVLRETQYF. As DNA, the CDR3 is TGTGCCTGGAGTGTACTGCGAGAGACCCAGTACTTC. The rearrangement links TRBV30 to TRBJ2-5; D is unresolved. The germline gives CDR1 GTSNPN, CDR2 SVGIG (reference sequence). V lost 0 bases and J 4 bases, leaving 6 bases between the germline ends. This CDR3 region has 12 residues.

The chain's CDR3 is CASSPWVAGASNEQFF. Here the CDR3 DNA reads TGCGCCAGCAGCCCGTGGGTAGCGGGGGCGTCCAATGAGCAGTTCTTC. The chain combines TRBV5-1 with TRBJ2-1; 9 bases line up with TRBD2. CDR1 is SGHRS and CDR2 is YFSETQ in the germline V gene. The CDR3 length is 16 residues. Germline trimming cut 4 bases from V and 6 bases from J; bases unmatched to any gene: 11.

V usage is TRBV4-2 and J usage is TRBJ2-3, with TRBD2 matching 10 bases. The CDR3 runs 15 residues. Losses at the gene ends were 0 bases for V and 5 bases for J; bases not matched to a gene: 2. CDR1 is LGHNA and CDR2 is YNFKEQ in the germline V gene. Here the CDR3 reads CASSQEQRGGDTQYF. The CDR3 coding sequence is TGTGCCAGCAGCCAAGAGCAGCGGGGGGGAGATACGCAGTATTTT.

The CDR3 DNA reads as TGTGCCAGCAGCTATGTGGGGGCACCGAACACCGGGGAGCTGTTTTTT. This sequence encodes CASSYVGAPNTGELFF. The chain is built from TRBV7-6 and TRBJ2-2, with D perhaps matching TRBD1 (6 bases). Trimming left V 4 bases short and J 0 bases short, with 12 bases between. This CDR3 spans 16 amino acids. Looked up from germline, CDR1 is SGHVS and CDR2 is FNYEAQ.

The chain has TRBV6-1 and TRBJ2-3; 8 bases line up with TRBD1. Germline loops: CDR1 MNHNS, CDR2 SASEGT. Losses at the gene ends were 9 bases for V and 2 bases for J; bases not matched to a gene: 7. CDR3 length equals 14 residues. The CDR3 region is CASTGTGLTDTQYF. The CDR3 bases are TGTGCCAGTACCGGGACAGGCCTCACAGATACGCAGTATTTT.

This chain joins TRBV10-3 and TRBJ1-1, with D perhaps TRBD1 (6 bases). CDR3 length equals 13 residues. V lost 4 bases, J lost 1 base, and 7 bases lay in between. The germline CDR1 and CDR2 sequences are ENHRY and SYGVKD. CDR3 DNA sequence: TGTGCCATCAGTGTACAGGGGAACACTGAAGCTTTCTTT. As protein: CAISVQGNTEAFF.

The chain joins TRBV6-5 to TRBJ2-7; D perhaps matches TRBD2 (6 bases). There are 14 residues in the CDR3. Germline V CDR1 and CDR2: MNHEY, SVGAGI. V gave up 2 bases and J gave up 2 bases, with 10 bases separating them. CDR3 sequence: CASSYAGRPYEQYF. CDR3 in DNA: TGTGCCAGCAGTTACGCGGGAAGACCCTACGAGCAGTACTTC.